The sequence of this TCR beta chain was determined in a study of cytomegalovirus exposure and HLA in healthy donors. Background on the study: The roughly 120 million unique TCR beta sequences, from about 180 million T cells, were found by an earlier analysis. Assignment to the Caucasian-associated ancestry cluster applied to around 82% of the 300 to 500 genotyped donors.

Remarks on this clone: The target antigen is unknown.

Primers for the PCR totalled 60 Vbeta and 13 Jbeta. Produced via immunoSEQ multiplex PCR; TCRdb's table is partial and in-frame only. The table records roughly 150,000 clones, around four fifths of them present only once. The CDR3 contains 15 residues. V was clipped by 3 bases and J by 8 bases; unmatched bases: 10. Germline V CDR1 and CDR2: GTSNPN, SVGIG (reference sequence). The study's findings and limits: After further analysis at a later stage, around 17,000 TCR beta sequences were associated with HLA alleles at 0.05 false discovery rate.

Sequenced sample: PBMCs. This receptor was obtained from a woman younger than 35 in good health and CMV-seronegative. The chain joins TRBV30 to TRBJ2-1, with 10 bases matching TRBD2. CDR3 nucleotide sequence: TGTGCCTGGAGACCTAAGCGGGGGGGCCGACATGAGCAGTTCTTC. Its protein is CAWRPKRGGRHEQFF. Based on the CDR3 plus reference TRBV30 and TRBJ2-1, the full variable domain is SQTIHQWPATLVQPVGSPLSLECTVEGTSNPNLYWYRQAAGRGLQLLFYSVGIGQISSEVPQNLSASRPQDRQFILSSKKLLLSDSGFYLCAWRPKRGGRHEQFFGPGTRLTVL.